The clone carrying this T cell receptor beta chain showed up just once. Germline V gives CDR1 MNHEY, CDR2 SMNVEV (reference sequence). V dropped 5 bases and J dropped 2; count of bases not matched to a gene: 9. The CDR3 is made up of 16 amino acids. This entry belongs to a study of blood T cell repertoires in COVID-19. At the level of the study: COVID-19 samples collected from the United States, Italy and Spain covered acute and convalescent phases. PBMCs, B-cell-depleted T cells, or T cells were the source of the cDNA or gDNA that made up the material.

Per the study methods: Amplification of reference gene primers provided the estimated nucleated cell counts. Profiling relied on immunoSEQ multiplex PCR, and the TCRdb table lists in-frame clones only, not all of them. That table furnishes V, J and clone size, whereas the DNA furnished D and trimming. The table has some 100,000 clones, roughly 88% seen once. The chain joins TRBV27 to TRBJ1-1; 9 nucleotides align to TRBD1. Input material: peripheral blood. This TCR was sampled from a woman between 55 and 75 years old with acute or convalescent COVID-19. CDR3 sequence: CASSPQPGQGNTEAFF. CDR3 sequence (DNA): TGTGCCAGCAGTCCCCAACCGGGACAGGGAAACACTGAAGCTTTCTTT.